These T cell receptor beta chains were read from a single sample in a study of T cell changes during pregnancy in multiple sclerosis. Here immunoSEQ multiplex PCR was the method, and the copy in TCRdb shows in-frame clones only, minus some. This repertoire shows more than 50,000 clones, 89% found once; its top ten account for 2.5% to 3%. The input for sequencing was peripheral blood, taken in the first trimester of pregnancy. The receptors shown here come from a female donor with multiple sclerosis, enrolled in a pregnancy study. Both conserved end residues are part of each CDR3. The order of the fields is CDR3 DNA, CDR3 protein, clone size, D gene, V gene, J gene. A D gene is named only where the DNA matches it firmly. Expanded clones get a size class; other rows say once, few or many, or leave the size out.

cdr3_nt: TGTGCCAGCCCGACTAGCGGGAGGTCGTCCTACAATGAGCAGTTCTTC; cdr3_aa: CASPTSGRSSYNEQFF; clone_size: .; d_call: TRBD2; v_call: TRBV25-1; j_call: TRBJ2-1
cdr3_nt: TGTGCCAGCAGCTTGGGAACTAGCGGGTGGAACACCGGGGAGCTGTTTTTT; cdr3_aa: CASSLGTSGWNTGELFF; clone_size: .; d_call: TRBD2; v_call: TRBV5-8; j_call: TRBJ2-2
cdr3_nt: TGCGCCAGCAGCCAAGATCAGGGGGCTTATCCCCACGAGCAGTACTTC; cdr3_aa: CASSQDQGAYPHEQYF; clone_size: .; d_call: TRBD1; v_call: TRBV4-1; j_call: TRBJ2-7
cdr3_nt: TGTGCCAGCTCACCCGTGGACAGCTACAATGAGCAGTTCTTC; cdr3_aa: CASSPVDSYNEQFF; clone_size: .; d_call: .; v_call: TRBV18; j_call: TRBJ2-1
cdr3_nt: TGTGCCAGCTCACCCGGACAGGGGCAGCCCCAGCATTTT; cdr3_aa: CASSPGQGQPQHF; clone_size: .; d_call: TRBD1; v_call: TRBV18; j_call: TRBJ1-5
cdr3_nt: TGCGCCAGCAGCTTGGTGGACTCTAGCACAGATACGCAGTATTTT; cdr3_aa: CASSLVDSSTDTQYF; clone_size: .; d_call: .; v_call: TRBV5-1; j_call: TRBJ2-3
cdr3_nt: TGTGCCAGCAGTTTACGGACAGGGGTCTATGGCTACACCTTC; cdr3_aa: CASSLRTGVYGYTF; clone_size: .; d_call: TRBD1; v_call: TRBV27; j_call: TRBJ1-2
cdr3_nt: TGTGCCAGCAGGTTGGTGGGCGCGGGGGCTAAGGACACTGAAGCTTTCTTT; cdr3_aa: CASRLVGAGAKDTEAFF; clone_size: .; d_call: .; v_call: TRBV27; j_call: TRBJ1-1
cdr3_nt: TGCGCCAGCAGCCAAGACCCAGGTACTGAAGCTTTCTTT; cdr3_aa: CASSQDPGTEAFF; clone_size: .; d_call: .; v_call: TRBV4-3; j_call: TRBJ1-1
cdr3_nt: TGTGCCAGCAGCCAGGGCGGGGAAGAGACCCAGTACTTC; cdr3_aa: CASSQGGEETQYF; clone_size: .; d_call: .; v_call: TRBV7-7; j_call: TRBJ2-5
cdr3_nt: TGTGCCAGCAGCTCCCGACAGGGGGTGGTCAGGGAGACCCAGTACTTC; cdr3_aa: CASSSRQGVVRETQYF; clone_size: .; d_call: TRBD1; v_call: TRBV11-2; j_call: TRBJ2-5
cdr3_nt: TGTGCCAGCAGCCAGTCGTCCGGGGAGCTGTTTTTT; cdr3_aa: CASSQSSGELFF; clone_size: .; d_call: .; v_call: TRBV11-2; j_call: TRBJ2-2
cdr3_nt: TGTGCCAGCAGCCTATTACACCGACAGGGGCCCTACACCTTC; cdr3_aa: CASSLLHRQGPYTF; clone_size: .; d_call: TRBD1; v_call: TRBV5-6; j_call: TRBJ1-2
cdr3_nt: TGTGCCAGCAGCGCCACATCCGGGACTCCGAACACCGGGGAGCTGTTTTTT; cdr3_aa: CASSATSGTPNTGELFF; clone_size: .; d_call: .; v_call: TRBV9; j_call: TRBJ2-2
cdr3_nt: TGCGCCAGCAGCTTGTCTACTAGCGGTCCTTACGAGCAGTACTTC; cdr3_aa: CASSLSTSGPYEQYF; clone_size: .; d_call: TRBD2; v_call: TRBV5-1; j_call: TRBJ2-7
cdr3_nt: TGTGCCAGCAGCGCAACATTTATGCAAGAGACCCAGTACTTC; cdr3_aa: CASSATFMQETQYF; clone_size: .; d_call: .; v_call: TRBV11-2; j_call: TRBJ2-5
cdr3_nt: TGTGCCAGCAGTGAGACAGGGCTTTACCTAGCTAACTATGGCTACACCTTC; cdr3_aa: CASSETGLYLANYGYTF; clone_size: .; d_call: TRBD1; v_call: TRBV6-1; j_call: TRBJ1-2
cdr3_nt: TGTGCCAGCAGCTTAACAGCCTCGGGGGAGACCCAGTACTTC; cdr3_aa: CASSLTASGETQYF; clone_size: once; d_call: .; v_call: TRBV7-6; j_call: TRBJ2-5
cdr3_nt: TGTGCCAGCAGTTCGGACAGAGCTCAGCCCCAGCATTTT; cdr3_aa: CASSSDRAQPQHF; clone_size: .; d_call: .; v_call: TRBV7-9; j_call: TRBJ1-5
cdr3_nt: TGTGCCTGGAGTGTAAACATCTATGGCTACACCTTC; cdr3_aa: CAWSVNIYGYTF; clone_size: few; d_call: .; v_call: TRBV30; j_call: TRBJ1-2
cdr3_nt: TGTGCCAGCAGCTTAGATAGCGGCGTCTCCTACAATGAGCAGTTCTTC; cdr3_aa: CASSLDSGVSYNEQFF; clone_size: .; d_call: .; v_call: TRBV11-3; j_call: TRBJ2-1
cdr3_nt: TGTGCCAGCAGCTTAGGGACTAGCGGGGACAGGGAGACCCAGTACTTC; cdr3_aa: CASSLGTSGDRETQYF; clone_size: .; d_call: TRBD2; v_call: TRBV7-9; j_call: TRBJ2-5